This T cell receptor (beta chain) came from a study of a mutant IDH1 vaccine in newly diagnosed glioma (dated by TCRdb to 2020 to 2022). As for the study more broadly: In the chemotherapy-containing groups, vaccination started alongside temozolomide cycles, whereas in patients who had radiotherapy alone it started 4-6 weeks after radiotherapy. Longitudinal TCRB deep sequencing was performed for about 25 treated patients wherever samples were available for exploratory analyses. Of the approximately 30 treated patients, about 62% were male and approximately 40% were female, and the mean age was about 40 years. The week-35 safety follow-up took place at visit V12, and the week-47 end of study took place at visit V13. Before enrollment, patients had received standard therapy of radiotherapy alone, temozolomide alone, or radiochemotherapy with temozolomide; most received the combination. Peripheral blood was collected at six visits: V03 (baseline), V05, V07, V10, V12 and V13. The investigation overall reported the following: Vaccine-induced immune responses across multiple MHC alleles were detected in 90% to 95% of patients. According to the authors, sample limitations meant that analyses of patient blood samples could not be reproduced. Changes in the top peripheral T cell clonotypes picked up by TCRB sequencing did not appear to be linked to pseudoprogression. Selection of PBMC samples for TCRB deep sequencing was based on availability.

The V end loses 5 bases and the J end loses 7 bases, and a stretch of 18 bases separates them. The CDR3 contains 15 residues, cysteine and phenylalanine counted. CDR3 DNA only is kept here, 45 bases in frame from base 1. CDR1 and CDR2, looked up from the germline V gene, are MNHEY and SVGAGI. This clone was seen once. It has no known antigen specificity. No qualities accompany the bases; no much larger clone lies one base away. The protocol used for the library was the immunoSEQ multiplex PCR assay. The hsTCRB Kit was used according to the manufacturer's protocol to amplify rearranged TCR beta chain sequences. TCRB libraries were sequenced on an Illumina MiSeq. Under the source paper's analysis protocol: The kit vendor's proprietary platform handled demultiplexing, trimming and gene mapping. TCRdb re-hosts the immuneACCESS table, in-frame sequences only. Its copies lack some clones; in the studies checked, an unresolved V gene accounts for under half of them, and the cause for the rest is not known. From that table come the V and J calls and clone size; the DNA was used to work out D and trimming. The sample table holds around 33,000 clones, of which roughly 89% were seen once. About 12% of the sample is in the top ten clones.

Taken with the paper, the label for time point translates to: week 47, end of study. A 20-mer mutant IDH1 peptide at 300 micrograms in Montanide made up each vaccine dose, which was injected subcutaneously together with topical imiquimod. Eight vaccinations were administered to patients in weeks 1, 3, 5, 7, 11, 15, 19 and 23, corresponding to visits V03 through V10. Newly diagnosed WHO grade 3 or 4 IDH1-mutant astrocytomas showing loss of nuclear ATRX were present in the donors. The samples were drawn from NOA16, a multicentre, single-arm, open-label phase I trial in Germany that tested a mutant IDH1 peptide vaccine in humans for the first time. Genomic DNA for TCRB sequencing was extracted from EDTA blood using the DNeasy Blood and Tissue Kit.

The material was PBMCs, obtained from a glioma patient whose treatment included an IDH1 peptide vaccine. This sequence uses TRBV6-5 and TRBJ1-3, with a tentative D gene TRBD1 over 5 matching bases. The sequence was obtained from a young woman with glioma. The nucleotide sequence reads as follows: TGTGCCAGCAGTCTTGGGGGAACCCGAGGGAACACCATATATTTT. It encodes CASSLGGTRGNTIYF.